Sequencing of this T cell receptor beta chain was carried out in a study of OX40 agonist ivuxolimab in advanced cancers. Study-wide context: The mean age was approximately 60 years, ranging from roughly 23 to 80, with roughly four fifths of participants male. Of the participants, roughly 40% had some prior anti-PD-1, anti-PD-L1 or anti-CTLA-4 therapy, which was allowed. Among those treated, three patients had partial responses, one with hepatocellular carcinoma and two with cutaneous melanoma.

Produced via immunoSEQ multiplex PCR; TCRdb's table is partial and in-frame only. The sample has 4,500 to 6,000 clones, 70% to 75% seen once. This CDR3 has 15 residues. Germline CDR1 reads SGHVS; CDR2 reads FNYEAQ. Trimming left V 5 bases short and J 5 bases short, with 16 bases between. This clone was detected only a few times. The clonotype originates from an adult with an advanced solid tumor such as melanoma, head and neck, liver or kidney cancer. The sequencing used CD4+ or CD8+ T cells sorted from blood, collected in a trial of the OX40 agonist ivuxolimab. The V and J genes are TRBV7-6 and TRBJ2-1, with TRBD2 as a possible D gene (6 bases). CDR3: CASSLGVGGNNEQFF. For the CDR3, the DNA is TGTGCCAGCAGCCTAGGGGTTGGGGGGAACAATGAGCAGTTCTTC.